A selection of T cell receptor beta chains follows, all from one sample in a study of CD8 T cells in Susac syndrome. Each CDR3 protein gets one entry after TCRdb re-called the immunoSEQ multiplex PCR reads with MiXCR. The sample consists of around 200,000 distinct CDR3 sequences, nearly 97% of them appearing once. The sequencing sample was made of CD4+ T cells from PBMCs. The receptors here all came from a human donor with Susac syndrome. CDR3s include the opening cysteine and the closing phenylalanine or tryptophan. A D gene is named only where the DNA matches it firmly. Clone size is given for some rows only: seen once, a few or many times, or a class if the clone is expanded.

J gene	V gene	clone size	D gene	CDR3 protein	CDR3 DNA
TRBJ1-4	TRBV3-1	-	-	CASSVMDEKLFF	TGTGCCAGCAGCGTGATGGATGAAAAACTGTTTTTT
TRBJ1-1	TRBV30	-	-	CAWSVGVVSPGGVFF	TGTGCCTGGAGTGTCGGAGTAGTCAGTCCCGGCGGAGTTTTCTTT
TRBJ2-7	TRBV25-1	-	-	CASTTGRVEQYF	TGTGCCAGCACAACAGGGCGGGTCGAGCAGTACTTC
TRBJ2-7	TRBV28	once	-	CASSSSGLERQYF	TGTGCCAGCAGTTCCTCTGGACTTGAGAGGCAGTACTTC
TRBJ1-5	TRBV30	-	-	CAWSVSRAGGGNQPQHF	TGTGCCTGGAGTGTAAGCAGGGCCGGTGGGGGCAATCAGCCCCAGCATTTT
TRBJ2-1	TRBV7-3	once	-	CASSFSRDQGEQFF	TGTGCCAGCAGCTTTTCCCGGGACCAGGGAGAGCAGTTCTTC
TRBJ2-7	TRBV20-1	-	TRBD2	CSARVQRGNYEQYF	TGCAGTGCTAGAGTTCAGCGGGGGAACTACGAGCAGTACTTC
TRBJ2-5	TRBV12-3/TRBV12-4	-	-	CASSSGWETQYF	TGTGCCAGCAGTAGCGGGTGGGAGACCCAGTACTTC
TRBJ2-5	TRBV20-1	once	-	CSARSPTGFQETQYF	TGCAGTGCTAGATCCCCCACAGGCTTCCAAGAGACCCAGTACTTC
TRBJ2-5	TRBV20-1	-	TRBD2	CSARELAGNQLTQYF	TGCAGTGCTAGAGAACTAGCGGGGAACCAGCTGACCCAGTACTTC
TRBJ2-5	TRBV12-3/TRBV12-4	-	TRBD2	CASSLERGGSETQYF	TGTGCCAGCAGTTTGGAGCGGGGGGGGTCGGAGACCCAGTACTTC
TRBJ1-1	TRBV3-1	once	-	CASSQGRHRLNTEAFF	TGTGCCAGCAGCCAAGGTCGGCACAGGCTCAACACTGAAGCTTTCTTT
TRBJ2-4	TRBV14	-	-	CASALRTKNIQYF	TGTGCCAGCGCCTTGAGGACAAAAAACATTCAGTACTTC
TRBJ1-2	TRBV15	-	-	CATSRAGRHGYTF	TGTGCCACCAGCAGAGCCGGGAGGCATGGCTACACCTTC
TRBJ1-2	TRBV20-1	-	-	CSASPLYTF	TGCAGTGCTAGTCCCCTATACACCTTC
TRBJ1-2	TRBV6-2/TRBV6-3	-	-	CASSYGPINGYTF	TGTGCCAGCAGCTACGGGCCCATCAATGGCTACACCTTC
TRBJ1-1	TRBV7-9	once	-	CASSFVVATHGTEAFF	TGTGCCAGCAGCTTCGTGGTTGCAACCCACGGCACTGAAGCTTTCTTT
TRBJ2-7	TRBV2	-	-	CASRAGKMAPSYEQYF	TGTGCCAGCAGGGCAGGGAAGATGGCCCCCTCATACGAGCAGTACTTC
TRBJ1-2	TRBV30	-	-	CAWSVRLIVGYGYTF	TGTGCCTGGAGTGTACGGCTCATTGTGGGCTATGGCTACACCTTC
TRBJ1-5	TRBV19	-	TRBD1	CASSVTGANSNQPQHF	TGTGCCAGTAGTGTAACAGGGGCAAATAGCAATCAGCCCCAGCATTTT
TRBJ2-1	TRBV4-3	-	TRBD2	CASSQEGGLATYNEQFF	TGCGCCAGCAGCCAAGAGGGAGGACTAGCGACCTACAATGAGCAGTTCTTC
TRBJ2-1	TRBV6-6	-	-	CASSYGIGTLYNEQFF	TGTGCCAGCAGTTACGGCATCGGGACCCTATACAATGAGCAGTTCTTC
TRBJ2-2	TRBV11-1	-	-	CASSPSQGLPGELFF	TGTGCCAGCAGCCCCTCGCAGGGGCTTCCCGGGGAGCTGTTTTTT
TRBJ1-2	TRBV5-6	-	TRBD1	CASSLGAGGNYGYTF	TGTGCCAGCAGCTTGGGTGCAGGGGGTAACTATGGCTACACCTTC
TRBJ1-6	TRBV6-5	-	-	CASSYGGLNSPLHF	TGTGCCAGCAGTTACGGGGGGCTAAATTCACCCCTCCACTTT
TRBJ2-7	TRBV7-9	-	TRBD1	CASSSGQGFYEQYF	TGTGCCAGCAGCTCGGGACAGGGATTCTACGAGCAGTACTTC
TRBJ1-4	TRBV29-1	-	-	CSVADRAEKLFF	TGCAGCGTTGCCGATAGGGCCGAAAAACTGTTTTTT
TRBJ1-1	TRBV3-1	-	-	CASSQDSGGEAFF	TGTGCCAGCAGCCAAGATTCTGGGGGGGAAGCTTTCTTT
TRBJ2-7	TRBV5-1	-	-	CASSLGGGGYEQYF	TGCGCCAGCAGCTTGGGAGGCGGCGGCTACGAGCAGTACTTC
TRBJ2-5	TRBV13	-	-	CASSLKGISQETQYF	TGTGCCAGCAGCTTAAAGGGGATCTCCCAAGAGACCCAGTACTTC
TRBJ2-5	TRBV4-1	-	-	CASSYSGGQQETQYF	TGCGCCAGCAGCTATAGCGGTGGACAGCAAGAGACCCAGTACTTC
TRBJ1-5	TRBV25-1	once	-	CASRGWGNQPQHF	TGTGCCAGCCGTGGATGGGGCAATCAGCCCCAGCATTTT
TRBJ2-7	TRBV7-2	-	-	CASSVTQGSEQYF	TGTGCCAGCAGCGTCACACAGGGTTCCGAGCAGTACTTC
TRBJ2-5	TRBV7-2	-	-	CASSPPGETQYF	TGTGCCAGCTCACCACCGGGGGAGACCCAGTACTTC
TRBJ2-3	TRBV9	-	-	CASSPLGVVPDTQYF	TGTGCCAGCAGCCCCCTCGGGGTAGTGCCAGATACGCAGTATTTT
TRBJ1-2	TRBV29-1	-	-	CSVAGDYGYTF	TGCAGCGTTGCCGGGGACTATGGCTACACCTTC
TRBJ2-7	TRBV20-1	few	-	CSALFSLSGTYEQYF	TGCAGTGCGCTGTTCTCTCTTAGCGGCACCTACGAGCAGTACTTC
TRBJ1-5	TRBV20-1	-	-	CSAGGRENQPQHF	TGCAGTGCCGGGGGTAGGGAAAATCAGCCCCAGCATTTT
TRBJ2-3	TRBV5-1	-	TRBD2	CASRPGGADTQYF	TGCGCCAGCAGACCGGGGGGGGCAGATACGCAGTATTTT
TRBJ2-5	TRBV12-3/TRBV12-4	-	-	CASSPLGRGQETQYF	TGTGCCAGCAGCCCGCTTGGGCGGGGACAAGAGACCCAGTACTTC
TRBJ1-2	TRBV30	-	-	CAWSEKGPPYGYTF	TGTGCCTGGAGTGAGAAGGGCCCACCCTATGGCTACACCTTC
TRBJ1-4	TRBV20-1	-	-	CSAAQGLGTNEKLFF	TGCAGTGCTGCTCAGGGGTTGGGAACTAATGAAAAACTGTTTTTT
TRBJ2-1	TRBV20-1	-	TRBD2	CSAQGGLAGYNEQFF	TGCAGTGCCCAGGGGGGACTAGCGGGATACAATGAGCAGTTCTTC
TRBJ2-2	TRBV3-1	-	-	CASTHAGLDTGELFF	TGTGCCAGCACCCACGCCGGTCTCGACACCGGGGAGCTGTTTTTT
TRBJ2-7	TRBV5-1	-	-	CASSLSGHPSYEQYF	TGCGCCAGCAGCCTCTCAGGACACCCCTCTTACGAGCAGTACTTC